This TCR beta chain was found in a study of blood T cell repertoires in COVID-19. Study details: The United States, Italy and Spain provided the acute and convalescent COVID-19 samples. Sources were T cells, B-cell-depleted T cells, or PBMCs; the material itself was cDNA or gDNA.

The repertoire was sequenced with immunoSEQ multiplex PCR; TCRdb's copy has only in-frame clones and lacks some. The sample includes tens of thousands of clones, less than 85% of them seen just once. The CDR3 length is 15 residues. Germline V gene lookup returns CDR1 SEHNR and CDR2 FQNEAQ (reference sequence). Trimming pared 4 bases from V and 5 bases from J, leaving 17 bases between. The source of this sequence is a man in his 70s with active or convalescent COVID-19. The material sequenced was peripheral blood. This rearrangement joins TRBV7-9 to TRBJ2-5; no firm D call. CDR3 region: CASSSATGLGETQYF. CDR3 bases: TGTGCCAGCAGCTCCGCGACTGGCCTTGGGGAGACCCAGTACTTC.